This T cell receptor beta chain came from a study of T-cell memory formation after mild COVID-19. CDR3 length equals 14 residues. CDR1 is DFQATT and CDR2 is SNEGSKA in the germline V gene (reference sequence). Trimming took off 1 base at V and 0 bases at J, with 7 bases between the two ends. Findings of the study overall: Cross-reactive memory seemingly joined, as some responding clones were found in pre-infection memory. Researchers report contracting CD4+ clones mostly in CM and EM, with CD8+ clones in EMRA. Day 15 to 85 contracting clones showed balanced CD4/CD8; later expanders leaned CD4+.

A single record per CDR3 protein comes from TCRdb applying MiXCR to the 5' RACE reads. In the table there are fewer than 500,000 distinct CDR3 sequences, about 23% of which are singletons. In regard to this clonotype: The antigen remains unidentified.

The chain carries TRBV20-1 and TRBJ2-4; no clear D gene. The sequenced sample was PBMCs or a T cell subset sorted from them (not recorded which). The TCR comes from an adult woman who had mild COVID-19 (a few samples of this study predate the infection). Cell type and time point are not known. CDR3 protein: CSARGPVAKNIQYF. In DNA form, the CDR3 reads TGCAGTGCTAGAGGTCCGGTAGCCAAAAACATTCAGTACTTC.